Given below is one T cell receptor beta chain in context. Trimming at V came to 6 bases and at J to 4 bases, leaving 6 bases not matched to a gene. The CDR3 loop spans 13 amino acids. Germline CDR1 is DFQATT and CDR2 is SNEGSKA (reference sequence). One entry per CDR3 protein, called by TCRdb with MiXCR from the 5' RACE reads. The sample yields about 57,000 distinct CDR3 sequences, roughly 30% seen once. J is TRBJ2-5 and V is TRBV20-1, with TRBD2 identical over 9 bases. Sequences were obtained from tumor-infiltrating memory CD4+ T cells sorted from the breast tumor. Stated subset: memory CD4+ T cells, CD4+CD45RO+CD25-. The clonotype comes from a female donor with breast cancer. The chain's CDR3 is CSAEELAGETQYF. In nucleotides, the CDR3 is TGCAGTGCCGAAGAACTAGCGGGAGAGACCCAGTACTTC.